These 21 T cell receptor beta chains came from one sample sequenced in a study of early T cells in non-severe SARS-CoV-2 infection. MiXCR, applied by TCRdb to the 5' RACE reads, yields one record per CDR3 protein. The sample includes tens of thousands of distinct CDR3 sequences, 5.5% to 8% of them seen just once. Sequenced material: whole blood. The origin of the receptors is an adult who was a healthcare worker with PCR-confirmed SARS-CoV-2 infection or an uninfected control (not recorded which).

This clonotype has at least ten counts. V gene TRBV7-2 combines with J gene TRBJ2-1, with unresolved D. The CDR3 totals 15 residues. Germline CDR1 SGHTA, CDR2 FQGNSA. Between the trimmed V and J ends, which lost 2 bases and 5 bases, there was a span of 13 bases. The chain's CDR3 is CASSLSRNTHNEQFF. The DNA of the CDR3 is TGTGCCAGCAGCTTATCTAGGAACACACACAATGAGCAGTTCTTC.

This clonotype was found many times. The chain recombines TRBV4-1 with TRBJ2-5; a possible D gene is TRBD2 (7 bases). CDR1 is MGHRA and CDR2 is YSYEKL in the germline V gene. V lost 0 bases and J 4 bases, leaving 18 bases between the germline ends. This CDR3 has 17 amino acids. This chain's CDR3 is CASSQEGGAGVRETQYF. Written as DNA, the CDR3 is TGCGCCAGCAGCCAAGAGGGGGGCGCGGGAGTGCGAGAGACCCAGTACTTC.

Comment on this clonotype: A much larger clone is a single base away; this may be a read error. The rearrangement uses TRBV10-3 and TRBJ1-3; D gene unclear. There are 14 residues in the CDR3. The germline V gene has CDR1 ENHRY and CDR2 SYGVKD. CDR3 sequence (DNA): TGTGCCATCAGTGGCGTGCTCCTCGGAAACACCATGTATTTT. Translating it yields CAISGVLLGNTMYF.

This clonotype has ten or more counts. This chain uses TRBV19 with TRBJ2-1; 8 nucleotides line up with TRBD2. CDR1 and CDR2 (germline): LNHDA, SQIVND (reference sequence). V shed 2 bases, J shed 6 bases, and the junction held 6 bases outside the gene matches. There are 15 residues in the CDR3. CDR3: CASSISSGTPNEQFF. CDR3 in DNA: TGTGCCAGTAGTATAAGTAGCGGGACCCCCAATGAGCAGTTCTTC.

This clonotype was observed at least ten times. The J gene is TRBJ2-7, the V gene TRBV9; TRBD2 might be the D (6 bases). Germline CDR1 reads SGDLS; CDR2 reads YYNGEE. The V gene lost 7 bases and the J gene lost 0 bases, with 17 bases spanning the gap. The CDR3 is made up of 15 amino acids. CDR3 sequence: CASSLGGGASYEQYF. Here the CDR3 DNA reads TGTGCCAGCTCCCTTGGGGGAGGAGCCTCCTACGAGCAGTACTTC. Using reference TRBV9 and TRBJ2-7 for the parts outside the CDR3, the full variable domain is DSGVTQTPKHLITATGQRVTLRCSPRSGDLSVYWYQQSLDQGLQFLIQYYNGEERAKGNILERFSAQQFPDLHSELNLSSLELGDSALYFCASSLGGGASYEQYFGPGTRLTVT.

This clonotype was recorded at least ten times. The genes are TRBV20-1 and TRBJ2-1; D unresolved. Per the germline V gene, CDR1 is DFQATT and CDR2 is SNEGSKA (reference sequence). CDR3 length: 14 amino acids. V shed 0 bases and J shed 3 bases, with 9 bases lying between them. In DNA form, the CDR3 reads TGCAGTGCTAGAGATCGCAGTTTCTACAATGAGCAGTTCTTC. This gives the protein CSARDRSFYNEQFF.

The chain joins TRBV29-1 to TRBJ2-7; 7 bases agree with TRBD1. V was clipped by 6 bases and J by 3 bases; unmatched bases: 2. Germline CDR1 SQVTM, CDR2 ANQGSEA. The CDR3 is 11 residues long. In DNA form, the CDR3 reads TGCAGCGTAGGGGACAGCTACGAGCAGTACTTC. This gives the protein CSVGDSYEQYF.

The chain uses TRBV28 and TRBJ2-1, with 9 bases matching TRBD1. J gave up 7 bases and V 9 bases, and 10 bases lay outside the gene matches. Germline V gene sequence: CDR1 MDHEN, CDR2 SYDVKM. There are 14 residues in the CDR3. The DNA of the CDR3 is TGTGCCAGTCTCCGGGACAGGGTAAAGAATGAGCAGTTCTTC. Protein product: CASLRDRVKNEQFF.

This clonotype was seen ten or more times. The gene calls are TRBV5-1 and TRBJ1-2, with D unresolved. V lost 4 bases to trimming and J lost 0 bases, with 7 bases between them. The CDR3 loop spans 13 amino acids. Per the germline V gene, CDR1 is SGHRS and CDR2 is YFSETQ. CDR3 DNA: TGCGCCAGCAGCGAGGGCGCTAACTATGGCTACACCTTC. This encodes CASSEGANYGYTF.

The gene calls are TRBV6-2 or TRBV6-3 and TRBJ2-5; the match to TRBD2 covers 14 bases. Germline V gene sequence: CDR1 MNHEY, CDR2 SVGEGT. This CDR3 contains 16 residues. Trimming removed 5 bases from V and 3 bases from J; junction bases left unmatched: 5. CDR3 protein: CASSPRGLAGEETQYF. In nucleotides, the CDR3 is TGTGCCAGCAGTCCCCGGGGACTAGCGGGAGAAGAGACCCAGTACTTC.

Only a few counts were recorded for this clonotype. This rearrangement joins TRBV5-1 to TRBJ2-7; 7 bases agree with TRBD1. This CDR3 has 14 residues. Unmatched junction bases numbered 5, after V lost 2 bases and J lost 3 bases. Per the germline V gene, CDR1 is SGHRS and CDR2 is YFSETQ. Written as DNA, the CDR3 is TGCGCCAGCAGCTTAAGGGACAGAAGCTACGAGCAGTACTTC. Protein product: CASSLRDRSYEQYF.

The chain couples TRBV28 to TRBJ1-6, with a possible D match to TRBD1 (5 bases). The length of the CDR3 is 14 residues. Germline V gives CDR1 MDHEN, CDR2 SYDVKM. V shed 8 bases and J shed 7 bases, with 15 bases lying between them. CDR3 nucleotide sequence: TGTGCCAGCCTGTCCAGGGATAGGAATTCACCCCTCCACTTT. Translation: CASLSRDRNSPLHF.

This clonotype was recorded at least ten times. The chain employs TRBV7-9 and TRBJ1-1; D not resolved. This CDR3 is built from 12 residues. Germline V gene data show CDR1 as SEHNR and CDR2 as FQNEAQ (reference sequence). V was shortened by 4 bases and J by 3 bases, with 6 bases between the two germline ends. Here the CDR3 reads CASSSKDTEAFF. CDR3 coding DNA: TGTGCCAGCAGCTCGAAGGACACTGAAGCTTTCTTT.

The rearrangement uses TRBV11-1 and TRBJ2-3; no definite D call. Trimming took off 3 bases at V and 2 bases at J, with 0 bases between the two ends. CDR1 SGHAT and CDR2 FQDESV come from the germline V gene (reference sequence). The CDR3 contains 11 residues. The CDR3 bases are TGTGCCAGCAGCTTCACAGATACGCAGTATTTT. Protein sequence: CASSFTDTQYF.

There are many counts of this clonotype. The J gene is TRBJ2-1, the V gene TRBV5-1; the D is unclear. The CDR3 covers 11 residues. Per germline, CDR1 SGHRS and CDR2 YFSETQ. Trimming removed 0 bases at V and 11 bases at J, with 6 bases between. The CDR3 sequence is CASSLGPQQFF. CDR3 DNA sequence: TGCGCCAGCAGCTTGGGACCGCAGCAGTTCTTC.

This clonotype was counted at least ten times. The genes are TRBV20-1 and TRBJ2-7; 7 positions agree with TRBD2. The CDR3 is 13 amino acids. The germline CDR1 and CDR2 sequences are DFQATT and SNEGSKA (reference sequence). V was pared by 6 bases and J by 3 bases, with 8 bases of the junction left unmatched. CDR3 amino acids: CSAGSGDGYEQYF. CDR3 coding DNA: TGCAGTGCCGGCAGCGGGGATGGCTACGAGCAGTACTTC.

The genes are TRBV29-1 and TRBJ2-1, with 10 bases matching TRBD2. Germline CDR1 SQVTM, CDR2 ANQGSEA. V dropped 4 bases and J dropped 8; count of bases not matched to a gene: 14. The CDR3 loop spans 16 amino acids. Here the CDR3 reads CSVVDFGLAGEDEQFF. The CDR3 coding sequence is TGCAGCGTTGTAGATTTCGGGCTAGCGGGAGAGGATGAGCAGTTCTTC.

This clonotype showed up many times. The chain uses TRBV13 and TRBJ2-5, with D uncertain. The V end lost 1 base, the J end lost 4 bases, and 7 bases lay between the germline ends. The CDR3 runs 13 residues. CDR1 and CDR2 (germline): PRHDT, FYEKMQ (reference sequence). The CDR3 DNA sequence: TGTGCCAGCAGCTTAGATGCAGTAGAGACCCAGTACTTC. Residues: CASSLDAVETQYF.

The J gene is TRBJ1-4, the V gene TRBV6-5; the D is unclear. The length of the CDR3 is 15 residues. Germline V CDR1 and CDR2: MNHEY, SVGAGI. V lost 2 bases to trimming and J lost 8 bases, with 15 bases between them. In DNA, the CDR3 is TGTGCCAGCAGTTACAGCGGAGGGAACGAAGAAAAACTGTTTTTT. Translation gives CASSYSGGNEEKLFF.

This clonotype has more than one count but fewer than ten. This chain links TRBV7-3 with TRBJ2-1, with 10 bases fitting TRBD2. Germline lookup yields CDR1 SGHTA and CDR2 FQGTGA. The CDR3 has 14 amino acids. After removal of 4 bases from V and 5 bases from J, the junction contained 2 bases not matched to a gene. CDR3 coding DNA: TGTGCCAGCAGCTCTAGCGGGAGTAACAATGAGCAGTTCTTC. This codes for CASSSSGSNNEQFF.

At least ten counts were recorded for this clonotype. The chain links TRBV10-1 to TRBJ2-2; D is ambiguous. The CDR3 has 14 amino acids. The germline CDR1 and CDR2 sequences are WNHNN and SYGVQD (reference sequence). The ends were cut back, 6 bases at V and 6 bases at J, with 14 bases in the middle. The CDR3 here is CASSPIKGPGELFF. CDR3 in DNA: TGCGCCAGCAGCCCAATTAAGGGCCCCGGGGAGCTGTTTTTT.